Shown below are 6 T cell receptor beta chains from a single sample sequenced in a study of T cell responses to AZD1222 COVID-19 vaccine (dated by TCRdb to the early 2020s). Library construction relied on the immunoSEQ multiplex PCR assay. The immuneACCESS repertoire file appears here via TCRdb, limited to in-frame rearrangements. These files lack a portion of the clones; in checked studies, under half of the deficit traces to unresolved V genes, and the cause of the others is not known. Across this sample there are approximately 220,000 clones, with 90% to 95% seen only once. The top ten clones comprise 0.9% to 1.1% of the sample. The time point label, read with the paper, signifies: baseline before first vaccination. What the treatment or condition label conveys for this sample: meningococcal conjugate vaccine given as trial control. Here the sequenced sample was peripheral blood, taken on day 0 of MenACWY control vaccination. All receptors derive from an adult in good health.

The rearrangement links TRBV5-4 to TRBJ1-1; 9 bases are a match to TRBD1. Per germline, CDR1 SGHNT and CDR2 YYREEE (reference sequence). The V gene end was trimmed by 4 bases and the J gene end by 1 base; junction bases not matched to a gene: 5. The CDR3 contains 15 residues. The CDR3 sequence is CASSPGTGRNTEAFF. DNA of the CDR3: TGTGCCAGCAGCCCCGGGACAGGGAGGAACACTGAAGCTTTCTTT. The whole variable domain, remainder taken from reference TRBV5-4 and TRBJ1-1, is ETGVTQSPTHLIKTRGQQVTLRCSSQSGHNTVSWYQQALGQGPQFIFQYYREEENGRGNFPPRFSGLQFPNYSSELNVNALELDDSALYLCASSPGTGRNTEAFFGQGTRLTVV.

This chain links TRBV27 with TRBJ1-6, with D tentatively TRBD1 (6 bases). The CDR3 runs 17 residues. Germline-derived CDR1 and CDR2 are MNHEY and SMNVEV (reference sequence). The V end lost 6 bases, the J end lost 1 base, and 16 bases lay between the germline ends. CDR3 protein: CASRTQQGTSYNSPLHF. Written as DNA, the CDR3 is TGTGCCAGCAGAACTCAACAGGGCACGTCCTATAATTCACCCCTCCACTTT.

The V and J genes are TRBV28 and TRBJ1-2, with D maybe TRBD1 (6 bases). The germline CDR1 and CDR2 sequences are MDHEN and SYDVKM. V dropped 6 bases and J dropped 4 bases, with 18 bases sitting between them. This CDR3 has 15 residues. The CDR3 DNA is TGTGCCAGCAGGGCGTGGGGGGCGCGGAGCTATGGCTACACCTTC. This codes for CASRAWGARSYGYTF.

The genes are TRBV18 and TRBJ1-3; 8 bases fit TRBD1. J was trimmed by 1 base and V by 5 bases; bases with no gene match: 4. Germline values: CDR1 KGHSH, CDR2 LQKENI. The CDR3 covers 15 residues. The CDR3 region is CASSIGQGSGNTIYF. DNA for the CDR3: TGTGCCAGCTCAATCGGACAGGGTTCTGGAAACACCATATATTTT.

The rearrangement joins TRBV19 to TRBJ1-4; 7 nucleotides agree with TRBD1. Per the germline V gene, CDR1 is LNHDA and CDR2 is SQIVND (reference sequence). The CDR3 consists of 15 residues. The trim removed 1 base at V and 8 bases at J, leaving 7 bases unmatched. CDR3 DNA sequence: TGTGCCAGTAGTATAGGGAAGGGGGCAGGGGAAAAACTGTTTTTT. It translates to CASSIGKGAGEKLFF.

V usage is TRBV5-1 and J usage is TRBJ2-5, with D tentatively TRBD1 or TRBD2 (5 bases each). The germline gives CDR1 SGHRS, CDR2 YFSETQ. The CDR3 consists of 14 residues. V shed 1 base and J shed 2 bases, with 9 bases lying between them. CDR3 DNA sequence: TGCGCCAGCAGCTTGTGGGGGAGTCAAGAGACCCAGTACTTC. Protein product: CASSLWGSQETQYF.